This passage covers 2 T cell receptor gamma chains from one sample sequenced in a study of γδ T cells in repeated Plasmodium falciparum infection. Flow sorting of PBMC yielded separate Vgamma9/Vdelta2+ and Vdelta2-negative gammadelta T cell populations for bulk repertoire analysis. TCRdb processed the multiplex PCR reads again with the CATT caller. The sample carries approximately 25,000 gamma-chain clones, roughly 3.1% recorded once. Sequences were obtained from gamma-delta T cells from blood. The source is a pool of human donors (malaria-infected and uninfected, not separated).

This clone was recorded at least ten times. A far larger clone is off by one base, so a read error is likely. The sample has other DNA sequences that encode this CDR3 too. The chain links TRGV9 to TRGJ1 or TRGJ2. CDR3 size: 13 residues. CDR1 and CDR2 from the germline V gene are GITISATS and ISYDGTV (reference sequence). The CDR3 DNA reads TGCGCCTTGTGGGAGGTGCGGTTTCATAAGAAACTCTTT. Protein: CALWEVRFHKKLF.

Notes on this clone: The TCRdb protein comes from a much larger clone and disagrees with this DNA's translation at residue 8, likely due to a read error; the protein given here is derived from the DNA. The V call is TRGV4, the J call TRGJP1. The J gene is absent in TCRdb and was assigned here via DNA matching to germline. CDR1 is EGSTGY and CDR2 is YDSYTSSV in the germline V gene. The CDR3 length is 14 residues. V shed 2 bases and J 6 bases; nucleotides not matched to a gene: 6. The CDR3 here is CATWDESAGWFKIF. As DNA, the CDR3 is TGTGCCACCTGGGATGAATCCGCTGGTTGGTTCAAGATATTT.